Only a few counts were recorded for the clone carrying this T cell receptor beta chain. Its antigen is unknown. What was amplified from RNA transcripts were TCR beta CDR3 regions. The HTBI primer set served for first-round RT-PCR of the TCR CDR3. TCRdb redid the calling of the multiplex PCR reads with MiXCR, one entry per CDR3 protein. Among more than 500,000 distinct CDR3 sequences, under 60% were seen once, and the ten largest hold around 20%. The data originate from a study of T cells in Graves' hyperthyroidism and ophthalmopathy. Notes on the study in general: Stable hyperthyroidism was separated from ophthalmopathy by a model based on 13 V-J features.

Patients were excluded for uncontrolled infection, other autoimmune disease, pregnancy or lactation. The clonotype was recovered from an adult woman with Graves' disease, either hyperthyroidism or ophthalmopathy (not recorded which). Sequenced material: peripheral blood or thyroid tissue (not recorded which).

The CDR3 sequence is CAISQQGMMETQYF. The CDR3, as DNA: TGTGCCATCAGTCAACAGGGGATGATGGAGACCCAGTACTTC. This chain uses TRBV10-3 with TRBJ2-5; 7 bases match TRBD1. V trimming: 5 bases; J trimming: 5 bases; junction bases outside the gene matches: 8. Germline V gives CDR1 ENHRY, CDR2 SYGVKD. The CDR3 contains 14 residues.